Detailed here is one T cell receptor beta chain. The data originate from a study of blood T cell repertoires in COVID-19. The CDR3 has 13 residues. The germline CDR1 and CDR2 sequences are SGHTA and FQGNSA. Trimming removed 4 bases at V and 5 bases at J, with 8 bases between. Sequencing used immunoSEQ multiplex PCR; TCRdb keeps in-frame clones, though not all of them. This table holds tens of thousands of clones, 70% to 90% found once. This TCR was sampled from a human donor in a cohort sampled during active COVID-19. The chain is built from TRBV7-2 and TRBJ2-2, with D perhaps TRBD1 (6 bases). The sample taken for sequencing was peripheral blood. CDR3 region: CASSSTGTGELFF. The DNA for the CDR3 is TGTGCCAGCAGCTCTACAGGGACCGGGGAGCTGTTTTTT. Complete variable domain (other parts from reference TRBV7-2 and TRBJ2-2): GAGVSQSPSNKVTEKGKDVELRCDPISGHTALYWYRQSLGQGLEFLIYFQGNSAPDKSGLPSDRFSAERTGGSVSTLTIQRTQQEDSAVYLCASSSTGTGELFFGEGSRLTVL.